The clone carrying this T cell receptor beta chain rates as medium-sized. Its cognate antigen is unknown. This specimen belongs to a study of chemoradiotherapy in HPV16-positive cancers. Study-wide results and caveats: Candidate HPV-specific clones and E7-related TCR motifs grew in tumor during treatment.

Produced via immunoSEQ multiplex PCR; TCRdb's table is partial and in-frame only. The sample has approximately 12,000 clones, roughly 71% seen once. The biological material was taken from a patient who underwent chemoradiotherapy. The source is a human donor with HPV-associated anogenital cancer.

The chain's CDR3 is CSVGDGSGANVLTF. CDR3 DNA sequence: TGCAGCGTCGGAGACGGCTCTGGGGCCAACGTCCTGACTTTC. The chain employs TRBV29-1 and TRBJ2-6; D unresolved. The CDR3 sequence is 14 residues long. Germline CDR1 SQVTM, CDR2 ANQGSEA. Between the trimmed V and J ends, which lost 6 bases and 0 bases, there was a span of 9 bases.